One and the same sample provided the 30 T cell receptor beta chains below, sequenced in a study of blood T cell repertoires in COVID-19. Produced via immunoSEQ multiplex PCR; TCRdb's table is partial and in-frame only. The sample records roughly 220,000 clones, around 84% being singletons. The source material was peripheral blood. The receptor set was obtained from a middle-aged woman who had recovered from COVID-19.

The chain employs TRBV5-1 and TRBJ2-7; 7 nucleotides line up with TRBD2. V was clipped by 0 bases and J by 4 bases; unmatched bases: 10. Per germline, CDR1 SGHRS and CDR2 YFSETQ. This CDR3 region has 16 residues. This chain's CDR3 is CASSLGVLRGSYEQYF. CDR3 sequence (DNA): TGCGCCAGCAGCTTGGGGGTTTTGCGGGGGAGTTACGAGCAGTACTTC.

This clone was counted a few times. This chain connects TRBV5-1 to TRBJ1-5, with D possibly matching TRBD1 (5 bases). With 0 bases removed from V and 3 bases from J, the gap between germline ends came to 10 bases. Germline CDR1 is SGHRS and CDR2 is YFSETQ. The CDR3 is made up of 15 amino acids. CDR3 region: CASSLAGASNQPQHF. CDR3 bases: TGCGCCAGCAGCTTGGCTGGGGCGTCCAATCAGCCCCAGCATTTT.

J is TRBJ1-1 and V is TRBV18; D is ambiguous. CDR3 length: 15 residues. The V gene lost 8 bases and the J gene lost 6 bases, with 22 bases spanning the gap. From germline, CDR1 is KGHSH and CDR2 LQKENI. In nucleotides, the CDR3 is TGTGCCAGCGTCGCCAGGATGGATCAGAAGGCTGAAGCTTTCTTT. Translation gives CASVARMDQKAEAFF.

V usage is TRBV4-3 and J usage is TRBJ2-7, with 9 bases identical to TRBD1. J gave up 1 base and V 1 base, and 8 bases lay outside the gene matches. CDR3 length equals 17 residues. Germline V lookup: CDR1 LGHNA, CDR2 YSLEER. In nucleotides, the CDR3 is TGCGCCAGCAGCCAAGTTTCTGGACAGGGGAGGTCCTACGAGCAGTACTTC. Translation gives CASSQVSGQGRSYEQYF.

The chain combines TRBV5-6 with TRBJ2-5, with 9 bases matching TRBD1. CDR3 length equals 15 residues. V gave up 3 bases and J gave up 0 bases; unmatched junction bases: 3. Germline V lookup: CDR1 SGHDT, CDR2 YYEEEE. As DNA, the CDR3 is TGTGCCAGCAGCTCCGGACAGGGGTACCAAGAGACCCAGTACTTC. Translating it yields CASSSGQGYQETQYF.

The gene calls are TRBV19 and TRBJ2-2; D possibly corresponds to TRBD1 (9 bases). The V end was cut by 7 bases, the J end by 5 bases, with 17 bases between. CDR3 length: 15 residues. Germline V gene lookup returns CDR1 LNHDA and CDR2 SQIVND (reference sequence). This CDR3 is CASIAGQGWTGELFF. The CDR3 bases are TGTGCCAGTATAGCGGGACAGGGTTGGACCGGGGAGCTGTTTTTT.

The chain joins TRBV6-5 to TRBJ2-7, with D perhaps TRBD1 (5 bases). This CDR3 contains 13 residues. Trimming shortened V by 6 bases and J by 3 bases, and 12 bases separated the two germline ends. Germline loops: CDR1 MNHEY, CDR2 SVGAGI. CDR3 bases: TGTGCCAGCAGGCCGCGGACATTCTACGAGCAGTACTTC. Translating gives CASRPRTFYEQYF.

The chain links TRBV19 to TRBJ2-3; D remains unclear. Germline V lookup: CDR1 LNHDA, CDR2 SQIVND (reference sequence). The CDR3 is 15 residues long. Trimming stripped 3 bases from V and 1 base from J, with 11 bases between. CDR3 residues: CASSMEKQRTDTQYF. CDR3 nucleotide sequence: TGTGCCAGTAGTATGGAAAAACAGCGCACAGATACGCAGTATTTT.

The chain couples TRBV6-2 or TRBV6-3 to TRBJ1-1; 8 bases are a match to TRBD1. There are 13 residues in the CDR3. J lost 4 bases, V lost 2 bases, and 0 bases had no gene match. CDR1 MNHEY and CDR2 SVGEGT come from the germline V gene. CDR3 in amino acids: CASSYTGGTEAFF. CDR3 nucleotides: TGTGCCAGCAGTTACACAGGGGGCACTGAAGCTTTCTTT.

The genes are TRBV18 and TRBJ2-1; TRBD1 matches at 7 bases. J lost 10 bases, V lost 3 bases, and 0 bases had no gene match. The CDR3 has 11 amino acids. Germline V lookup: CDR1 KGHSH, CDR2 LQKENI. The CDR3 spells CASSPDREQFF. The DNA for the CDR3 is TGTGCCAGCTCACCGGACAGGGAGCAGTTCTTC.

This sequence joins TRBV6-2 or TRBV6-3 and TRBJ2-5, with TRBD1 matching 7 bases. CDR3 length: 15 amino acids. Losses at the gene ends were 5 bases for V and 5 bases for J; bases not matched to a gene: 11. Looked up from germline, CDR1 is MNHEY and CDR2 is SVGEGT. The CDR3 DNA reads TGTGCCAGCAGTCCCCAGGGGGTCCGTCGGGAGACCCAGTACTTC. Translated: CASSPQGVRRETQYF.

The genes are TRBV7-2 and TRBJ1-2; tentatively, D is TRBD1 (5 bases). Deletions cut 2 bases from V and 1 base from J, with 20 bases between. Per the germline V gene, CDR1 is SGHTA and CDR2 is FQGNSA. The CDR3 spans 18 residues. In DNA, the CDR3 is TGTGCCAGCAGCTTAAGGGCGAGTTTTGTAAGGGGTAACTATGGCTACACCTTC. Its translation is CASSLRASFVRGNYGYTF.

This chain joins TRBV25-1 and TRBJ2-5; 11 positions match TRBD2. The J segment lost 4 bases and the V segment lost 5 bases, leaving 15 bases of the junction unmatched. The CDR3 contains 18 residues. Germline V gene lookup returns CDR1 MGHDK and CDR2 SYGVNS. The CDR3 region is CASSPAVAGGARIETQYF. CDR3 coding DNA: TGTGCCAGCAGTCCCGCAGTAGCGGGGGGGGCCCGTATAGAGACCCAGTACTTC.

The chain recombines TRBV7-3 with TRBJ1-1, with D perhaps matching TRBD1 (6 bases). CDR1 and CDR2 from the germline V gene are SGHTA and FQGTGA. This CDR3 comprises 13 residues. V lost 3 bases, J lost 4 bases, and 9 bases lay in between. DNA for the CDR3: TGTGCCAGCAGCTTGGACAGAAGCACTGAAGCTTTCTTT. Residues: CASSLDRSTEAFF.

This rearrangement joins TRBV29-1 to TRBJ1-1, with D perhaps TRBD1 (6 bases). V lost 7 bases to trimming and J lost 4 bases, with 13 bases between them. Germline CDR1 and CDR2: SQVTM and ANQGSEA. The CDR3 is made up of 12 amino acids. CDR3 sequence: CSANRVSTEAFF. The CDR3 DNA sequence: TGCAGCGCAAACAGGGTTAGCACTGAAGCTTTCTTT.

This rearrangement joins TRBV20-1 to TRBJ2-3; 8 nucleotides align to TRBD2. V lost 6 bases, J lost 5 bases, and 16 bases stayed unmatched. This CDR3 has 16 residues. Germline CDR1 and CDR2: DFQATT and SNEGSKA (reference sequence). The CDR3 protein is CSASSVSGGSGDTQYF. The CDR3 DNA reads as TGCAGTGCCAGTTCGGTGAGCGGGGGTTCTGGAGATACGCAGTATTTT.

The count of this clone is one. The J gene is TRBJ2-7, the V gene TRBV11-3; 10 nucleotides line up with TRBD2. Germline V lookup: CDR1 SGHNT, CDR2 YENEEA. J was trimmed by 4 bases and V by 1 base; bases with no gene match: 4. The CDR3 contains 15 residues. The CDR3 is CASSLASGGAYEQYF. In DNA form, the CDR3 reads TGTGCCAGCAGCTTAGCGAGCGGGGGGGCATACGAGCAGTACTTC.

The J gene is TRBJ1-1, the V gene TRBV7-2, with D perhaps TRBD1 (5 bases). Trimming pared 5 bases from V and 4 bases from J, leaving 14 bases between. Germline V gene sequence: CDR1 SGHTA, CDR2 FQGNSA. This CDR3 is built from 14 residues. The CDR3 DNA is TGTGCCAGCAGCCCAAGACGGGGGACCACTGAAGCTTTCTTT. The encoded protein is CASSPRRGTTEAFF.

The gene calls are TRBV11-3 and TRBJ2-3, with TRBD2 matching 15 bases. CDR3 size: 16 residues. Per the germline V gene, CDR1 is SGHNT and CDR2 is YENEEA. The V segment lost 5 bases and the J segment 6 bases; nucleotides outside the gene matches: 6. Written as DNA, the CDR3 is TGTGCCAGCAGCCCAGGACTAGCGGGGGGGCCGGATACGCAGTATTTT. It codes for CASSPGLAGGPDTQYF.

The rearrangement joins TRBV18 to TRBJ2-1, with TRBD2 matching 9 bases. V dropped 1 base and J dropped 5; count of bases not matched to a gene: 12. Germline V lookup: CDR1 KGHSH, CDR2 LQKENI. The length of the CDR3 is 18 residues. As DNA, the CDR3 is TGTGCCAGCTCACCACGAGTGGCGGGGGGGCCTGTCGACAATGAGCAGTTCTTC. Protein: CASSPRVAGGPVDNEQFF.

The chain joins TRBV29-1 to TRBJ1-5, with TRBD1 matching 8 bases. This CDR3 comprises 16 residues. The J segment lost 4 bases and the V segment lost 6 bases, leaving 14 bases of the junction unmatched. The germline gives CDR1 SQVTM, CDR2 ANQGSEA. CDR3 sequence: CSVTLSGTGLNQPQHF. For the CDR3, the DNA is TGCAGCGTGACCCTATCCGGGACAGGTTTAAATCAGCCCCAGCATTTT.

V usage is TRBV7-2 and J usage is TRBJ1-2; 11 positions agree with TRBD1. The CDR3 extends over 14 amino acids. In germline, CDR1 is SGHTA, CDR2 FQGNSA. Trimming at V came to 6 bases and at J to 7 bases, leaving 7 bases not matched to a gene. The CDR3 nucleotides are TGTGCCAGCAGTCCGGACAGGGGGCTTCCTGGCTACACCTTC. Translation gives CASSPDRGLPGYTF.

This chain uses TRBV19 with TRBJ2-7, with D tentatively TRBD1 (5 bases). The V and J ends lost 4 bases and 6 bases respectively, with 13 bases between them. The CDR3 runs 13 residues. CDR1 is LNHDA and CDR2 is SQIVND in the germline V gene (reference sequence). CDR3 coding DNA: TGTGCCAGTAGTAACCAGGGTGGGCTCGAGCAGTACTTC. Translated, it gives CASSNQGGLEQYF.

The J gene is TRBJ1-6, the V gene TRBV9; the D is unclear. This CDR3 has 14 residues. The ends were cut back, 5 bases at V and 8 bases at J, with 14 bases in the middle. Germline CDR1 and CDR2: SGDLS and YYNGEE. In DNA form, the CDR3 reads TGTGCCAGCAGTAACGCCGCAAGAGATTCACCCCTCCACTTT. It codes for CASSNAARDSPLHF.

This clone was seen just once. J is TRBJ2-5 and V is TRBV7-3, with 9 bases aligning to TRBD2. This CDR3 has 15 amino acids. Germline CDR1 reads SGHTA; CDR2 reads FQGTGA. With V trimmed by 2 bases and J by 4 bases, 5 bases remained unmatched. The CDR3: CASSLGGGALETQYF. As DNA, the CDR3 is TGTGCCAGCAGCTTAGGCGGGGGGGCCTTAGAGACCCAGTACTTC.

The chain carries TRBV6-2 or TRBV6-3 and TRBJ2-4; D possibly corresponds to TRBD2 (7 bases). The V gene's germline CDR1 is MNHEY and CDR2 SVGEGT. V was pared by 6 bases and J by 2 bases, with 26 bases between. The CDR3 sequence is 19 residues long. CDR3 sequence: CASSPYGGWGGLTKNIQYF. The CDR3 region has the DNA TGTGCCAGCAGCCCTTACGGGGGATGGGGGGGGCTCACCAAAAACATTCAGTACTTC.

The chain combines TRBV14 with TRBJ2-7; D might be TRBD2 (7 bases). CDR3 length: 15 amino acids. Germline CDR1 is SGHDN and CDR2 is FVKESK. Trimming shortened V by 5 bases and J by 1 base, and 15 bases separated the two germline ends. This CDR3 reads CASSEKGGGSYEQYF. CDR3 sequence (DNA): TGTGCCAGCAGCGAGAAAGGGGGGGGATCCTACGAGCAGTACTTC.

V and J are TRBV18 and TRBJ2-7; 10 nucleotides line up with TRBD2. The germline CDR1 and CDR2 sequences are KGHSH and LQKENI. The CDR3 has 13 amino acids. J lost 10 bases, V lost 6 bases, and 9 bases had no gene match. Here the CDR3 DNA reads TGTGCCAGCTCGGCAGTTCTAGCGGGAGAACAGTACTTC. It codes for CASSAVLAGEQYF.

This chain joins TRBV6-1 and TRBJ1-6, with D unresolved. V lost 2 bases, J lost 8 bases, and 16 bases lay in between. The CDR3 is 16 amino acids. CDR1 MNHNS and CDR2 SASEGT come from the germline V gene. The CDR3 region is CASSEIVGRTYSPLHF. CDR3 coding DNA: TGTGCCAGCAGTGAAATCGTCGGCAGGACTTATTCACCCCTCCACTTT.

There are a few counts of this clone. This chain connects TRBV28 to TRBJ1-5, with TRBD1 matching over 8 bases. Looked up from germline, CDR1 is MDHEN and CDR2 is SYDVKM. The ends lost 4 bases at V and 6 bases at J; junction bases unmatched: 5. This CDR3 has 14 amino acids. CDR3 sequence reads: CASSSNRGVQPQHF. The CDR3 DNA sequence: TGTGCCAGCAGTTCAAACAGGGGGGTTCAGCCCCAGCATTTT.